The source of this T cell receptor (beta chain) is a study of T cell repertoires in cytomegalovirus infection. For this clonotype: Antigen: not known.

One entry per CDR3 protein results from TCRdb running MiXCR on the reads. There are roughly 340,000 distinct CDR3 sequences in the sample; about 28% occur only once, and 20% lies in the top ten. Trimming left V 5 bases short and J 7 bases short, with 14 bases between. The CDR3 loop spans 13 amino acids. Germline V gene sequence: CDR1 MDHEN, CDR2 SYDVKM. Sample: cultured PBMCs, taken from culture after CMV antigen stimulation. The V gene is TRBV28, the J gene TRBJ1-2; D possibly corresponds to TRBD1 (5 bases). The clonotype originates from a human donor in good health (CMV status not recorded). Some clones in this sample may be carry-over from other donors' samples. This chain's CDR3 is CASSAGAVGGYTF. The DNA for the CDR3 is TGTGCCAGCAGTGCCGGGGCCGTGGGTGGCTACACCTTC.